This TCR beta chain was identified in a study of T-cell reconstitution after alpha-beta-depleted transplantation in children. Study-wide findings and caveats: The study reportedly traced alpha-beta T cells about two months after transplant to several hundred expanded graft clones.

A TCRbeta library incorporating unique molecular identifiers was prepared. Using its own MiXCR run on the PCR reads, TCRdb lists one record per CDR3 protein. The data contain roughly 310,000 distinct CDR3 sequences, 23% of them singletons. V lost 3 bases, J lost 7 bases, and 11 bases stayed unmatched. This CDR3 has 16 residues. In regard to this clonotype: Its matching antigen is unknown.

Material: PBMCs, mostly from graft donor cells, obtained 180 days after TCRalphabeta/CD19-depleted stem cell transplant. J is TRBJ2-2 and V is TRBV12-3 or TRBV12-4; 7 bases fit TRBD2. The source of this sequence is a male patient between 10 and 17 years old who had a stem cell transplant for acute lymphoblastic leukemia, so the T cells may come from the graft donor. The CDR3 sequence: CASSLGRGRSGGELFF. The DNA of the CDR3 is TGTGCCAGCAGTTTGGGGAGGGGCAGATCGGGCGGGGAGCTGTTTTTT.